Listed below are T cell receptor beta chains from one sample, sequenced in a study of T cells after yellow fever vaccination. TCRdb ran MiXCR on the 5' RACE reads and lists one entry per CDR3 protein. The table lists more than 300,000 distinct CDR3 sequences, about 11% of them singletons. The source was CD4+ T cells sorted from PBMCs, collected 45 days after the yellow fever booster vaccination. The source is a man aged 18 to 29 who received the YFV17D yellow fever vaccine. CDR3s include the opening cysteine and the closing phenylalanine or tryptophan. A D gene is named only where the DNA matches it firmly. A clone size is listed for some rows: how often the clone was seen (once, few, many), or a class if it is expanded.

. | few | TRBJ2-3 | TRBV6-2/TRBV6-3 | TGTGCCAGCAGCCGCGACTTGTTTGATACGCAGTATTTT | CASSRDLFDTQYF
. | many | TRBJ2-3 | TRBV5-5 | TGTGCCAGCAGCTTAGGAGGTCAGGTTACGCAGTATTTT | CASSLGGQVTQYF
. | few | TRBJ2-1 | TRBV28 | TGTGCCAGCAGTATTCAGGGGCGCGCCTACAATGAGCAGTTCTTC | CASSIQGRAYNEQFF
. | many | TRBJ2-2 | TRBV20-1 | TGCAGTGCTAGGTCGGCGAACACCGGGGAGCTGTTTTTT | CSARSANTGELFF
. | few | TRBJ1-5 | TRBV4-3 | TGCGCCAGCAGCCAAGACCCCCGTAGCAATCAGCCCCAGCATTTT | CASSQDPRSNQPQHF
TRBD1 | . | TRBJ1-2 | TRBV12-3/TRBV12-4 | TGTGCCAGCACCCTAAAATACCAACAGGGGCGGAATGGCTACACCTTC | CASTLKYQQGRNGYTF
TRBD1 | few | TRBJ2-7 | TRBV6-6 | TGTGCCAGCAGGACCGGGACAGAGAATTCCTACGAGCAGTACTTC | CASRTGTENSYEQYF
. | many | TRBJ2-3 | TRBV7-2 | TGTGCCAGCAGCCCGGGGGCCGGGAAAGATACGCAGTATTTT | CASSPGAGKDTQYF
. | . | TRBJ2-4 | TRBV20-1 | TGCAGTGCTAGAGGGGGACCGGACCACTTGGCCAAAAACATTCAGTACTTC | CSARGGPDHLAKNIQYF
. | . | TRBJ2-3 | TRBV5-4 | TGTGCCAGCAGCTTGGATAGGCTACCTGGCACTACGCAGTATTTT | CASSLDRLPGTTQYF
. | . | TRBJ1-1 | TRBV28 | TGTGCCAGCAGTGCGCAGGAATTTAAAGGCACTGAAGCTTTCTTT | CASSAQEFKGTEAFF
. | . | TRBJ1-1 | TRBV2 | TGTGCCAGCCGTTACAGCCCGAACACTGAAGCTTTCTTT | CASRYSPNTEAFF
. | few | TRBJ1-1 | TRBV6-5 | TGTGCCAGCAGTTACCAGGGATTAGGGAACACTGAAGCTTTCTTT | CASSYQGLGNTEAFF
TRBD2 | . | TRBJ2-2 | TRBV9 | TGTGCCAGCAGCGTCGGGACTACGAACACCGGGGAGCTGTTTTTT | CASSVGTTNTGELFF
TRBD1 | . | TRBJ1-3 | TRBV5-5 | TGTGCCAGCAGGAATTTACAGGGGATCGGAAACACCATATATTTT | CASRNLQGIGNTIYF
TRBD1 | few | TRBJ1-2 | TRBV12-3/TRBV12-4 | TGTGCCAGCAGAGATACAGGGGGTGTCCAGGGCTACACCTTC | CASRDTGGVQGYTF
TRBD1 | few | TRBJ2-3 | TRBV4-3 | TGCGCCAGCAGCCAAGGACAGGGCTACACAGATACGCAGTATTTT | CASSQGQGYTDTQYF
TRBD1 | few | TRBJ2-1 | TRBV5-1 | TGCGCCAGCAGCGAGGGACAGGGGGGTCCCTACAATGAGCAGTTCTTC | CASSEGQGGPYNEQFF
. | many | TRBJ2-3 | TRBV19 | TGTGCCAGTAGCCGGATGGGGGATACGCAGTATTTT | CASSRMGDTQYF
. | . | TRBJ1-5 | TRBV20-1 | TGCAGTGCTAGTGGCTCCGATCAGCCCCAGCATTTT | CSASGSDQPQHF
. | . | TRBJ2-5 | TRBV7-3 | TGTGCCAGCAGCTTATCTTCAGGGAACTACGAGACCCAGTACTTC | CASSLSSGNYETQYF
TRBD1 | many | TRBJ1-2 | TRBV6-5 | TGTGCCAGCAGCCCTGCGATTGGGACAGGGACGTCCTTTTTCTATGGCTACACCTTC | CASSPAIGTGTSFFYGYTF
TRBD1 | few | TRBJ2-1 | TRBV24-1 | TGTGCCACCAGGGGAGCCGGGACAGGGGACAATGAGCAGTTCTTC | CATRGAGTGDNEQFF
. | few | TRBJ2-5 | TRBV6-5 | TGTGCCAGCAGTTATTGGCGTCAAGAGACCCAGTACTTC | CASSYWRQETQYF
. | . | TRBJ2-3 | TRBV4-3 | TGCGCCAGCGGCCCTACCCTAAGCACAGATACGCAGTATTTT | CASGPTLSTDTQYF
TRBD1 | many | TRBJ2-7 | TRBV11-2 | TGTGCCAGCAGCTTAGACAGGGGGCGGTACGAGCAGTACTTC | CASSLDRGRYEQYF
. | . | TRBJ2-3 | TRBV12-3/TRBV12-4 | TGTGCCAGCAGTTTATCGGCAGCACAAGATACGCAGTATTTT | CASSLSAAQDTQYF
TRBD1 | few | TRBJ1-1 | TRBV5-6 | TGTGCCAGCAGCCCAGGGGGCCCCCCCCCTGAAGCTTTCTTT | CASSPGGPPPEAFF
. | few | TRBJ1-1 | TRBV12-3/TRBV12-4 | TGTGCCAGCAGCTGGGCTCCGGGGAATGCTTTCTTT | CASSWAPGNAFF
TRBD2 | many | TRBJ2-1 | TRBV7-3 | TGTGCCAGCAGCTCCAACGGGGATCCGGGACTATATTTCCATGAGCAGTTCTTC | CASSSNGDPGLYFHEQFF
. | . | TRBJ2-1 | TRBV7-3 | TGTGCCAGCAGCTTCGGGCTAGCCCAAGGGAATGAGCAGTTCTTC | CASSFGLAQGNEQFF
. | few | TRBJ2-7 | TRBV7-2 | TGTGCCAGCAGCTCGGACAGACAGTCCTACGAGCAGTACTTC | CASSSDRQSYEQYF
. | few | TRBJ1-2 | TRBV6-6 | TGTGCCAGCAGCAACGCGGGTACTTATGGCTACACCTTC | CASSNAGTYGYTF
. | . | TRBJ2-1 | TRBV18 | TGTGCCAGCTGTCCCCCCAGCTCCTACAATGAGCAGTTCTTC | CASCPPSSYNEQFF
. | few | TRBJ2-5 | TRBV18 | TGTGCCAGCTCACCGGCGACGAGGGGAGAGACCCAGTACTTC | CASSPATRGETQYF
TRBD1 | many | TRBJ1-1 | TRBV12-3/TRBV12-4 | TGTGCCAGCAGCGCCAATCCGGGACAGGGGGCCGGGGGTGAAGCTTTCTTT | CASSANPGQGAGGEAFF
. | few | TRBJ2-2 | TRBV27 | TGTGCCAGCAGTTTGTTGATTTCCGGGGAGCTGTTTTTT | CASSLLISGELFF
. | . | TRBJ1-1 | TRBV12-3/TRBV12-4 | TGTGCCAGCGGTCGTTTTGAGAGGTTATATGAAGCTTTCTTT | CASGRFERLYEAFF
TRBD2 | many | TRBJ2-5 | TRBV3-1 | TGTGCCAGCAGCCTTAGCGGGACACGAGAGACCCAGTACTTC | CASSLSGTRETQYF
. | few | TRBJ2-3 | TRBV9 | TGTGCCAGCAGCGTAGAGCCAGGTTCCGCGTCGGATACGCAGTATTTT | CASSVEPGSASDTQYF
TRBD1 | . | TRBJ2-5 | TRBV12-3/TRBV12-4 | TGTGCCAGCAGTTTGCGAGGGACAGCACAAGAGACCCAGTACTTC | CASSLRGTAQETQYF
. | few | TRBJ1-5 | TRBV6-1 | TGTGCCAGCAGTGTAGAGTACAGCAATCAGCCCCAGCATTTT | CASSVEYSNQPQHF
TRBD1 | . | TRBJ1-1 | TRBV9 | TGTGCCAGCAGCCCAGTGGGCAGGGGGTATACTGAAGCTTTCTTT | CASSPVGRGYTEAFF
TRBD2 | few | TRBJ2-3 | TRBV12-3/TRBV12-4 | TGTGCCAGCACTGAGCGGGGGGGCCTCGATACGCAGTATTTT | CASTERGGLDTQYF
. | few | TRBJ2-4 | TRBV9 | TGTGCCAGCAGCGTAGCCCCAGGGGCGGACATTCAGTACTTC | CASSVAPGADIQYF
TRBD2 | few | TRBJ2-5 | TRBV7-3 | TGTGCCAGCAGCTTATTCGGCGGGGGGCAAGAGACCCAGTACTTC | CASSLFGGGQETQYF
TRBD2 | . | TRBJ2-4 | TRBV7-8 | TGTGCCAGCAGCTTAGGGCTAGCGGGGGGGCAACTCAACATTCAGTACTTC | CASSLGLAGGQLNIQYF
. | few | TRBJ2-1 | TRBV19 | TGTGCCAGTAGTATGACTTCGGGGTTATCTTACAATGAGCAGTTCTTC | CASSMTSGLSYNEQFF
TRBD2 | few | TRBJ2-1 | TRBV6-1 | TGTGCCTCCTGGGGGGGTAGCGCGCAGTTCTTC | CASWGGSAQFF
. | . | TRBJ2-3 | TRBV7-2 | TGTGCCAGCAGCCTATCCCCTTCTAGCACAGATACGCAGTATTTT | CASSLSPSSTDTQYF
. | . | TRBJ1-1 | TRBV5-1 | TGCGCCAGCAGCCCACACGAAGGGGCCAGGGCTTTCTTT | CASSPHEGARAFF
. | few | TRBJ1-4 | TRBV6-2/TRBV6-3 | TGTGCCAGCCGCCGGCCCCCGGGGCGAGGGGGTGAAAAACTGTTTTTT | CASRRPPGRGGEKLFF
TRBD1 | . | TRBJ1-5 | TRBV4-2 | TGTGCCAGCAGCCAGGACTCCCGAACAGGGGAATTTGGCAATCAGCCCCAGCATTTT | CASSQDSRTGEFGNQPQHF
. | many | TRBJ2-3 | TRBV29-1 | TGCAGCGTTGACAGGGAACTCACAGATACGCAGTATTTT | CSVDRELTDTQYF
. | . | TRBJ1-1 | TRBV6-6 | TGTGCCAGCAGGGAACGCGGGGAGAACACTGAAGCTTTCTTT | CASRERGENTEAFF
. | few | TRBJ2-3 | TRBV6-5 | TGTGCCAGCTGGAAATCGGGACGACGGACAGATACGCAGTATTTT | CASWKSGRRTDTQYF
TRBD1 | . | TRBJ1-5 | TRBV27 | TGTGCCAGCAGTTCCCGGGACAGGGGGATAGGTCAGCCCCAGCATTTT | CASSSRDRGIGQPQHF